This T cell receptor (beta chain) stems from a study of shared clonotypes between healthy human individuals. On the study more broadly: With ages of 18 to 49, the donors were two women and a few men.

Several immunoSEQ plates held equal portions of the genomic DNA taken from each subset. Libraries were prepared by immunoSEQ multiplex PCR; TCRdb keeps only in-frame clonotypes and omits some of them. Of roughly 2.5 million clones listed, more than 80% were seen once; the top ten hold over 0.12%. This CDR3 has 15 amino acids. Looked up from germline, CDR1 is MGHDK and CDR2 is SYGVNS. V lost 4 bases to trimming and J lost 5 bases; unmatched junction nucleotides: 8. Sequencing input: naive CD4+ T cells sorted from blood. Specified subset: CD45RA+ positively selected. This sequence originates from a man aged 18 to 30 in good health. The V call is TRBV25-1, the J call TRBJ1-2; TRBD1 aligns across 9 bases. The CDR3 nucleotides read TGTGCCAGCAGTGGGGGGACAGGGAAGGTTTATGGCTACACCTTC. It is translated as CASSGGTGKVYGYTF.